Listed below are T cell receptor beta chains from one sample, sequenced in a study of blood T cell repertoires in COVID-19. Produced via immunoSEQ multiplex PCR; TCRdb's table is partial and in-frame only. The sample consists of roughly 320,000 clones, approximately 86% of them appearing once. The sequenced sample was peripheral blood. These receptors were obtained from a man between 65 and 79 years old with acute or convalescent COVID-19. The CDR3 runs from the conserved cysteine through the conserved F or W. D genes are given only for firm matches. Rows may omit the clone size; those that give it use once, few, many or a size class.

length	D	size	J	V	DNA	CDR3
14	TRBD1	.	TRBJ1-2	TRBV7-8	TGTGCCAGCAGCTCACAGGGGTTTCGGGATGGCTACACCTTC	CASSSQGFRDGYTF
15	TRBD1	.	TRBJ2-7	TRBV10-1	TGCGCCAGCAGTGAGGGCCTAGGGGACAGCTACGAGCAGTACTTC	CASSEGLGDSYEQYF
14	.	.	TRBJ1-5	TRBV10-1	TGCGCCAGCAGTGAGCGGGGGGGCAATCAGCCCCAGCATTTT	CASSERGGNQPQHF
13	.	.	TRBJ1-5	TRBV6-5	TGTGCCAGCGCCTGGAGTGCCAATCAGCCCCAGCATTTT	CASAWSANQPQHF
13	.	.	TRBJ1-2	TRBV5-1	TGCGCCAGCAGCTTGGTACACCCATATGGCTACACCTTC	CASSLVHPYGYTF
16	TRBD2	.	TRBJ2-5	TRBV6-2/TRBV6-3	TGTGCCAGCAGCCGGGAGCGGGGGGGAAATCAAGAGACCCAGTACTTC	CASSRERGGNQETQYF
21	.	.	TRBJ2-5	TRBV6-2/TRBV6-3	TGTGCCAGCAGTTACTCGAAGAGAGCGACAGGCACCCAAAGCTCAGGGTGGGCCCAGTACTTC	CASSYSKRATGTQSSGWAQYF
11	.	few	TRBJ2-2	TRBV2	TGTGCCAGCAATCGCGCCGGGGAGCTGTTTTTT	CASNRAGELFF
16	.	.	TRBJ2-3	TRBV28	TGTGCCAGCAGTGGTCTGAGGCTAGCCAGCACAGATACGCAGTATTTT	CASSGLRLASTDTQYF
16	.	.	TRBJ1-3	TRBV3-1/TRBV3-2	TGTGCCAGCTCCTCGTTGTGGGGCCTCTCTGGAAACACCATATATTTT	CASSSLWGLSGNTIYF
17	TRBD1	.	TRBJ1-5	TRBV3-1/TRBV3-2	TGTGCCAGCAGCTTACCGGACAGGCCTTTTAGCAATCAGCCCCAGCATTTT	CASSLPDRPFSNQPQHF
16	.	.	TRBJ1-3	TRBV6-6	TGTGCCAGCGTGCTAAGGGGCGCCAACTCTGGAAACACCATATATTTT	CASVLRGANSGNTIYF
14	.	.	TRBJ1-5	TRBV28	TGTGCCAGCAGTTTATCCCAGGGAACCCAGCCCCAGCATTTT	CASSLSQGTQPQHF
14	.	once	TRBJ1-3	TRBV5-1	TGCGCCAGCAGCCCGGACAGCTCTGGAAACACCATATATTTT	CASSPDSSGNTIYF
13	.	.	TRBJ2-7	TRBV28	TGTGCCAGCACCCGTCCTAGTACCTACGAGCAGTACTTC	CASTRPSTYEQYF
16	TRBD1	.	TRBJ2-1	TRBV28	TGTGCCAGCAGTTTGACGCGGGGACAGGGGCAGAATGAGCAGTTCTTC	CASSLTRGQGQNEQFF
15	TRBD2	.	TRBJ2-7	TRBV11-2	TGTGCCAGCAGCACCTCGAACTGGGGGAGGGGCGAGCAGTACTTC	CASSTSNWGRGEQYF
16	TRBD1	.	TRBJ2-1	TRBV29-1	TGCAGCGTTGAAGACCGCCCGGGACAGGGAGGGGAGGAGCAGTTCTTC	CSVEDRPGQGGEEQFF
16	.	.	TRBJ2-3	TRBV3-1/TRBV3-2	TGTGCCAGCAGCCCACACCTCGGGACTAGCACAGATACGCAGTATTTT	CASSPHLGTSTDTQYF
15	.	.	TRBJ1-1	TRBV7-8	TGTGCCAGCAGCTTAGTGGGGGGGCGCGGGACTGAAGCTTTCTTT	CASSLVGGRGTEAFF
17	.	.	TRBJ1-4	TRBV27	TGTGCCAGCAGCCCACCCCCTGGGCAGAGAGTAAATGAAAAACTGTTTTTT	CASSPPPGQRVNEKLFF
14	TRBD1	.	TRBJ2-7	TRBV6-5	TGTGCCAGCAGGGAGGACAGGGGTTTCTACGAGCAGTACTTC	CASREDRGFYEQYF
15	TRBD1	once	TRBJ1-2	TRBV24-1	TGTGCCACCAGTGATTCCTCGACAGGGGGCTCTGGCTACACCTTC	CATSDSSTGGSGYTF
16	.	.	TRBJ2-5	TRBV4-1	TGCGCCAGCAGCCAAGATTCTAGGAGGCTTCGGGAGACCCAGTACTTC	CASSQDSRRLRETQYF
14	TRBD2	.	TRBJ2-7	TRBV7-2	TGTGCCAACGTAGATCGGGAGGACTCCTACGAGCAGTACTTC	CANVDREDSYEQYF
15	.	.	TRBJ2-7	TRBV18	TGTGCCAGCTCACTCGGGACACTGAGCTCCTACGAGCAGTACTTC	CASSLGTLSSYEQYF
15	TRBD1	.	TRBJ1-3	TRBV7-6	TGTGCCAGCAGCCCCGCTAGACAGGGGGCAAACACCATATATTTT	CASSPARQGANTIYF
14	.	.	TRBJ2-2	TRBV21-1	TGTGCCAGCAGCAAAGGTACACCTCGTAGGGAGCTGTTTTTT	CASSKGTPRRELFF
11	TRBD1	.	TRBJ2-3	TRBV24-1	TGTGCCACCCGACAGGGCGATACGCAGTATTTT	CATRQGDTQYF
14	.	.	TRBJ2-2	TRBV6-5	TGTGCCAGCAGGCCTGACTGGGACACCGGGGAGCTGTTTTTT	CASRPDWDTGELFF
15	TRBD1	once	TRBJ2-2	TRBV28	TGTGCCAGCAGTCCCCGGACAGGGTACACCGGGGAGCTGTTTTTT	CASSPRTGYTGELFF
16	TRBD2	.	TRBJ2-1	TRBV3-1/TRBV3-2	TGTGCCAGCAGCAACCTAGCGGGGGGCTCCTACAATGAGCAGTTCTTC	CASSNLAGGSYNEQFF
15	TRBD1	.	TRBJ2-7	TRBV19	TGTGCCAGTAGTCTAGGACAGGGGGCCTCCTACGAGCAGTACTTC	CASSLGQGASYEQYF